The clone carrying this T cell receptor (beta chain) showed up just a few times. Its target is unknown. TCRdb itself ran the RT-PCR reads through MiXCR, one entry per CDR3 protein. The table has hundreds of thousands of distinct CDR3 sequences, roughly 23% seen once. The sample belongs to a study of response to subunit inactivated influenza vaccine. There are 13 residues in the CDR3. Germline CDR1 is DFQATT and CDR2 is SNEGSKA (reference sequence). V lost 6 bases, J lost 1 base, and 11 bases lay in between. Study outcomes and limitations: T cells newly recruited by each seasonal influenza vaccination are few, the authors suggested.

The genes are TRBV20-1 and TRBJ2-3; perhaps TRBD2 as D (6 bases). The TCR originated in a man between 45 and 60 years old who received an inactivated influenza vaccine. Specimen: CD4+ T cells sorted from PBMCs, collected around 5 days after vaccination. The CDR3 DNA is TGCAGTGCGTGGGACTTCCGCACAGATACGCAGTATTTT. Amino acid sequence: CSAWDFRTDTQYF.